The 25 T cell receptor beta chains below were found in one sample sequenced in a study of shared clonotypes between healthy human individuals. Assay: immunoSEQ multiplex PCR; the TCRdb copy retains only in-frame clones and omits some. The sample holds around 2.5 million clones; 80% to 95% are singletons and the top ten take about 0.39%. Sequenced input: naive CD4+ T cells from PBMCs. This sample's subset: CD45RA+ positively selected. The receptor source for this set is a young man in good health. Some clones in this sample may be carry-over from other donors' samples.

The chain employs TRBV7-9 and TRBJ2-3; D possibly corresponds to TRBD2 (6 bases). The CDR3 has 15 residues. In germline, CDR1 is SEHNR, CDR2 FQNEAQ (reference sequence). Deletions cut 5 bases from V and 0 bases from J, with 12 bases between. The CDR3 DNA is TGTGCCAGCAGCCTCGGACTATTTAGCACAGATACGCAGTATTTT. Translating gives CASSLGLFSTDTQYF.

The chain recombines TRBV25-1 with TRBJ2-1, with D perhaps TRBD2 (6 bases). The germline V and J ends were trimmed by 4 bases and 1 base, with 14 bases remaining between them. The CDR3 covers 16 residues. CDR1 is MGHDK, CDR2 SYGVNS, per germline. The CDR3 is CASSGFSGVSYNEQFF. In DNA, the CDR3 is TGTGCCAGCAGTGGGTTCTCGGGAGTATCCTACAATGAGCAGTTCTTC.

The chain has TRBV19 and TRBJ2-1; D might be TRBD2 (6 bases). The CDR3 is made up of 16 amino acids. The germline CDR1 and CDR2 sequences are LNHDA and SQIVND (reference sequence). With 4 bases removed from V and 0 bases from J, the gap between germline ends came to 13 bases. This CDR3 is CASSNVAGFSYNEQFF. CDR3 DNA sequence: TGTGCCAGTAGTAACGTTGCGGGATTCTCCTACAATGAGCAGTTCTTC. The whole variable domain, remainder taken from reference TRBV19 and TRBJ2-1, is DGGITQSPKYLFRKEGQNVTLSCEQNLNHDAMYWYRQDPGQGLRLIYYSQIVNDFQKGDIAEGYSVSREKKESFPLTVTSAQKNPTAFYLCASSNVAGFSYNEQFFGPGTRLTVL.

J is TRBJ2-6 and V is TRBV10-1; 9 bases agree with TRBD2. Looked up from germline, CDR1 is WNHNN and CDR2 is SYGVQD (reference sequence). The CDR3 consists of 13 residues. With 5 bases clipped from V and 13 bases from J, the junction kept 6 bases outside the gene matches. This CDR3 reads CASSPNLAGVLTF. For the CDR3, the DNA is TGCGCCAGCAGTCCGAACCTAGCGGGGGTCCTGACTTTC.

J is TRBJ1-6 and V is TRBV28; D uncertain. V lost 6 bases to trimming and J lost 2 bases, with 14 bases between them. Germline V gene sequence: CDR1 MDHEN, CDR2 SYDVKM. The CDR3 runs to 16 residues. The CDR3 sequence: CASSPVGVTYNSPLHF. CDR3 sequence (DNA): TGTGCCAGCAGCCCGGTGGGAGTGACCTATAATTCACCCCTCCACTTT.

This sequence joins TRBV4-2 and TRBJ2-7; D unresolved. The V and J ends lost 3 bases and 3 bases respectively, with 12 bases between them. Germline V gene lookup returns CDR1 LGHNA and CDR2 YNFKEQ. The CDR3 runs 14 residues. CDR3 loop: CASSQTSTSYEQYF. CDR3 sequence (DNA): TGTGCCAGCAGCCAGACGAGCACAAGCTACGAGCAGTACTTC.

V usage is TRBV28 and J usage is TRBJ2-1, with TRBD2 matching over 14 bases. The J segment lost 11 bases and the V segment lost 6 bases, leaving 9 bases of the junction unmatched. This CDR3 has 15 residues. The V gene's germline CDR1 is MDHEN and CDR2 SYDVKM. The CDR3 bases are TGTGCCAGCAGCTCTCCGGGACTAGCGGGAGAAAAGCAGTTCTTC. The encoded protein is CASSSPGLAGEKQFF.

The chain carries TRBV29-1 and TRBJ2-1, with 11 bases identical to TRBD2. Germline lookup yields CDR1 SQVTM and CDR2 ANQGSEA. CDR3 length: 16 residues. The V segment lost 1 base and the J segment 1 base; nucleotides outside the gene matches: 3. The CDR3 loop reads CSVEGASGRSYNEQFF. The CDR3 coding sequence is TGCAGCGTTGAAGGGGCTAGCGGGAGGTCCTACAATGAGCAGTTCTTC.

With respect to this clone: This CDR3 is also generated by other DNA sequences in the sample. This rearrangement joins TRBV25-1 to TRBJ2-5; weak D call: TRBD2 (6 bases). Germline-derived CDR1 and CDR2 are MGHDK and SYGVNS. The ends were cut back, 8 bases at V and 0 bases at J, with 7 bases in the middle. The CDR3 loop spans 12 amino acids. The CDR3 DNA follows: TGTGCCAGCCGGAGGGACCAAGAGACCCAGTACTTC. Encoded protein: CASRRDQETQYF.

This clone was observed once. The sample holds other DNA sequences that translate to the same CDR3. The V gene is TRBV7-9, the J gene TRBJ1-5; D is unresolved. There are 15 residues in the CDR3. The V end lost 1 base, the J end lost 0 bases, and 7 bases lay between the germline ends. Germline CDR1 and CDR2: SEHNR and FQNEAQ (reference sequence). CDR3 residues: CASSLDLGSNQPQHF. CDR3 sequence (DNA): TGTGCCAGCAGCTTAGATTTGGGTAGCAATCAGCCCCAGCATTTT.

The chain recombines TRBV18 with TRBJ2-3, with 8 bases matching TRBD2. Trimming at V came to 4 bases and at J to 6 bases, leaving 12 bases not matched to a gene. The CDR3 sequence is 16 residues long. From germline, CDR1 is KGHSH and CDR2 LQKENI. The CDR3 DNA sequence: TGTGCCAGCTCACGAGTTACTAGCGGTCTTGACGATACGCAGTATTTT. Its protein product is CASSRVTSGLDDTQYF.

The chain links TRBV5-4 to TRBJ2-5; 10 nucleotides align to TRBD2. This CDR3 contains 14 residues. Germline-derived CDR1 and CDR2 are SGHNT and YYREEE (reference sequence). With 5 bases clipped from V and 3 bases from J, the junction kept 4 bases outside the gene matches. The chain's CDR3 is CASSFTSGEETQYF. CDR3 coding DNA: TGTGCCAGCAGTTTTACTAGCGGGGAAGAGACCCAGTACTTC. Using reference TRBV5-4 and TRBJ2-5 for the parts outside the CDR3, the full variable domain is ETGVTQSPTHLIKTRGQQVTLRCSSQSGHNTVSWYQQALGQGPQFIFQYYREEENGRGNFPPRFSGLQFPNYSSELNVNALELDDSALYLCASSFTSGEETQYFGPGTRLLVL.

The chain joins TRBV5-1 to TRBJ1-4; maybe TRBD1 (5 bases). Germline-derived CDR1 and CDR2 are SGHRS and YFSETQ. Trimming took 0 bases from V and 8 from J, leaving 14 bases between them. This CDR3 spans 15 amino acids. CDR3 sequence (DNA): TGCGCCAGCAGCTTGGAGGGGCGGGGAAGAGAAAAACTGTTTTTT. This codes for CASSLEGRGREKLFF.

This clone appeared a single time. V gene TRBV2 combines with J gene TRBJ2-7; D may be TRBD2 (5 bases). V was cut by 7 bases and J by 5 bases, with 18 bases left in between. The CDR3 extends over 14 amino acids. From germline, CDR1 is SNHLY and CDR2 FYNNEI. The CDR3 DNA reads TGTGCCAGCACCACTGTCGAGGGTGGCCACGAGCAGTACTTC. It specifies CASTTVEGGHEQYF. Full variable domain (missing parts from reference TRBV2 and TRBJ2-7): EPEVTQTPSHQVTQMGQEVILRCVPISNHLYFYWYRQILGQKVEFLVSFYNNEISEKSEIFDDQFSVERPDGSNFTLKIRSTKLEDSAMYFCASTTVEGGHEQYFGPGTRLTVT.

The chain has TRBV11-3 and TRBJ2-2; D unresolved. CDR1 and CDR2 (germline): SGHNT, YENEEA. Between the trimmed V and J ends, which lost 0 bases and 7 bases, there was a span of 9 bases. The CDR3 consists of 14 residues. The CDR3 is CASSLEGASGELFF. The CDR3 bases are TGTGCCAGCAGCTTAGAGGGCGCCAGCGGGGAGCTGTTTTTT.

The V gene is TRBV30, the J gene TRBJ2-2; 11 bases match TRBD2. The length of the CDR3 is 15 residues. V shed 0 bases, J shed 5 bases, and the junction held 2 bases outside the gene matches. Looked up from germline, CDR1 is GTSNPN and CDR2 is SVGIG (reference sequence). The CDR3 nucleotides are TGTGCCTGGAGTGTGTCTAGCGGGAGGACCGGGGAGCTGTTTTTT. It encodes CAWSVSSGRTGELFF.

The rearrangement uses TRBV5-4 and TRBJ2-6; 11 positions match TRBD2. Germline loops: CDR1 SGHNT, CDR2 YYREEE (reference sequence). With V trimmed by 1 base and J by 1 base, 4 bases remained unmatched. CDR3 size: 18 residues. The CDR3 protein is CASSLRLAGGSGANVLTF. The CDR3 DNA sequence: TGTGCCAGCAGCTTGCGTCTAGCGGGAGGATCTGGGGCCAACGTCCTGACTTTC.

V and J are TRBV4-2 and TRBJ2-7; 11 bases fit TRBD2. The CDR3 has 18 residues. Germline V CDR1 and CDR2: LGHNA, YNFKEQ. The J segment lost 3 bases and the V segment lost 1 base, leaving 11 bases of the junction unmatched. The CDR3 reads CASSQGVLAGGSGYEQYF. In nucleotides, the CDR3 is TGTGCCAGCAGCCAAGGTGTTCTAGCGGGAGGTTCTGGCTACGAGCAGTACTTC.

This chain uses TRBV7-2 with TRBJ1-3, with D uncertain. V was trimmed by 10 bases and J by 0 bases, leaving 13 bases between them. The germline gives CDR1 SGHTA, CDR2 FQGNSA. The CDR3 sequence is 14 residues long. Here the CDR3 DNA reads TGTGCCACCCACGGAAAAAACTCTGGAAACACCATATATTTT. Its translation: CATHGKNSGNTIYF.

V gene TRBV5-1 combines with J gene TRBJ1-4, with TRBD1 as a possible D gene (6 bases). The V and J ends lost 4 bases and 6 bases respectively, with 10 bases between them. This CDR3 has 13 residues. From germline, CDR1 is SGHRS and CDR2 YFSETQ. The CDR3 region has the DNA TGCGCCAGCAGCGATAGGGGGGATGAAAAACTGTTTTTT. Translation gives CASSDRGDEKLFF.

V gene TRBV7-9 combines with J gene TRBJ2-2; possible D gene TRBD2, 5 bases. Trimming left V 1 base short and J 5 bases short, with 17 bases between. This CDR3 is 17 amino acids long. In germline, CDR1 is SEHNR, CDR2 FQNEAQ (reference sequence). CDR3 sequence reads: CASSLVQEAQETGELFF. In nucleotides, the CDR3 is TGTGCCAGCAGCTTAGTTCAGGAGGCCCAAGAAACCGGGGAGCTGTTTTTT.

The CDR3 is CASSLARTGEKLFF. The CDR3 nucleotides read TGTGCCAGCAGCTTAGCCCGTACCGGGGAAAAACTGTTTTTT. This chain connects TRBV7-6 to TRBJ1-4, with D unresolved. Germline lookup yields CDR1 SGHVS and CDR2 FNYEAQ. The CDR3 runs to 14 residues. Trimming pared 0 bases from V and 8 bases from J, leaving 10 bases between.

This rearrangement joins TRBV7-2 to TRBJ2-7, with 9 bases fitting TRBD1. Germline values: CDR1 SGHTA, CDR2 FQGNSA. V lost 5 bases to trimming and J lost 6 bases; unmatched junction nucleotides: 5. The CDR3 covers 13 residues. The CDR3 sequence: CASSLYRGPEQYF. Written as DNA, the CDR3 is TGTGCCAGCAGCCTATACAGGGGGCCCGAGCAGTACTTC. The complete variable domain, with remaining parts taken from reference TRBV7-2 and TRBJ2-7, reads GAGVSQSPSNKVTEKGKDVELRCDPISGHTALYWYRQSLGQGLEFLIYFQGNSAPDKSGLPSDRFSAERTGGSVSTLTIQRTQQEDSAVYLCASSLYRGPEQYFGPGTRLTVT.

Here the CDR3 reads CASSLTGGRTYEQYF. The CDR3 coding sequence is TGTGCCAGCAGCCTGACAGGGGGCAGAACCTACGAGCAGTACTTC. The chain joins TRBV7-3 to TRBJ2-7, with 10 positions matching TRBD1. CDR1 is SGHTA and CDR2 is FQGTGA in the germline V gene. V lost 5 bases, J lost 2 bases, and 6 bases stayed unmatched. The CDR3 sequence is 15 residues long.

The chain uses TRBV28 and TRBJ1-5; D is unresolved. The V gene's germline CDR1 is MDHEN and CDR2 SYDVKM. This CDR3 region has 12 residues. Trimming pared 7 bases from V and 9 bases from J, leaving 13 bases between. CDR3 in amino acids: CASTSAEGPQHF. The CDR3 DNA reads as TGTGCCAGCACGAGCGCTGAAGGGCCCCAGCATTTT.